This section outlines one T cell receptor (beta chain) sequence together with its context. The antigen is not known. Sequencing libraries for TCR beta were prepared with iRepertoire HTBI primers and Arm-PCR of CDR3 regions. TCRdb called the multiplex PCR reads again in MiXCR, with one record for every CDR3 protein. Here the sample spans about 290,000 distinct CDR3 sequences, roughly 21% being singletons. The germline CDR1 and CDR2 sequences are SGDLS and YYNGEE. V shed 5 bases and J shed 0 bases, with 11 bases lying between them. The CDR3 length is 15 residues. The sample's time point: persistent/refractory GD, antithyroid drugs over 5 years with positive TRAb. Preparation of the TCR library used RNA extracted from PBMCs. The source of the sample is a study of regulatory T cells in long-lasting Graves disease. Broader study findings: TCR diversity was lower in persistent Graves' patients (versus newly diagnosed ones).

The chain has TRBV9 and TRBJ2-2, with D perhaps TRBD2 (6 bases). The origin of this receptor is a female donor with Graves disease. This material consisted of peripheral blood mononuclear cells (PBMCs), taken when the disease was refractory, from a patient treated with antithyroid drugs. CDR3 loop: CASSRGTANTGELFF. The DNA of the CDR3 is TGTGCCAGCAGTCGCGGGACGGCGAACACCGGGGAGCTGTTTTTT. Filled out from reference TRBV9 and TRBJ2-2, the complete variable domain reads DSGVTQTPKHLITATGQRVTLRCSPRSGDLSVYWYQQSLDQGLQFLIQYYNGEERAKGNILERFSAQQFPDLHSELNLSSLELGDSALYFCASSRGTANTGELFFGEGSRLTVL.